These 5 T cell receptor beta chains were sequenced from one sample in a study of cytomegalovirus exposure and HLA in healthy donors. In the PCR, 60 Vbeta and 13 Jbeta primers were used. Only in-frame clones appear in the TCRdb table, and some are missing; sequencing was by immunoSEQ multiplex PCR. The sample has about 180,000 clones, over 65% seen once. Sequencing was performed on PBMCs. These receptors all stem from a man aged 18 to 35 in good health and CMV-seronegative.

This chain uses TRBV7-9 with TRBJ1-2; D is unresolved. The V gene lost 3 bases and the J gene lost 0 bases, with 11 bases spanning the gap. The CDR3 has 15 residues. In germline, CDR1 is SEHNR, CDR2 FQNEAQ (reference sequence). The CDR3 DNA follows: TGTGCCAGCAGCTTGAAGGAGGGTCCTAACTATGGCTACACCTTC. Its protein product is CASSLKEGPNYGYTF.

The rearrangement links TRBV7-2 to TRBJ2-7; TRBD1 might be the D (6 bases). The germline CDR1 and CDR2 sequences are SGHTA and FQGNSA. This CDR3 has 15 amino acids. V was shortened by 1 base and J by 0 bases, with 10 bases between the two germline ends. The CDR3, as DNA: TGTGCCAGCAGCTTAGTCCCAGGGGCCTCCTACGAGCAGTACTTC. Its protein is CASSLVPGASYEQYF.

The chain links TRBV29-1 to TRBJ1-2; weak D call: TRBD1 (6 bases). The CDR3 is 12 amino acids. Germline V gene data show CDR1 as SQVTM and CDR2 as ANQGSEA. V was pared by 7 bases and J by 1 base, with 10 bases between. CDR3 protein: CSGGQLNYGYTF. The CDR3 region has the DNA TGCAGCGGAGGACAGCTTAACTATGGCTACACCTTC.

The chain joins TRBV5-6 to TRBJ2-3; 8 bases are a match to TRBD1. CDR1 is SGHDT and CDR2 is YYEEEE in the germline V gene. The V and J ends lost 2 bases and 4 bases, in that order; junction bases with no gene match: 6. The length of the CDR3 is 15 residues. The CDR3 nucleotides are TGTGCCAGCAGCTTTCCAGGGGGCTTCCCAGATACGCAGTATTTT. It is translated as CASSFPGGFPDTQYF.

V usage is TRBV27 and J usage is TRBJ1-1, with D perhaps matching TRBD1 (5 bases). V was shortened by 2 bases and J by 10 bases, with 11 bases between the two germline ends. This CDR3 is built from 12 residues. CDR1 is MNHEY, CDR2 SMNVEV, per germline (reference sequence). The CDR3 DNA follows: TGTGCCAGCAGTTTACCGGGGGGGGGAGCTTTCTTT. This sequence encodes CASSLPGGGAFF.